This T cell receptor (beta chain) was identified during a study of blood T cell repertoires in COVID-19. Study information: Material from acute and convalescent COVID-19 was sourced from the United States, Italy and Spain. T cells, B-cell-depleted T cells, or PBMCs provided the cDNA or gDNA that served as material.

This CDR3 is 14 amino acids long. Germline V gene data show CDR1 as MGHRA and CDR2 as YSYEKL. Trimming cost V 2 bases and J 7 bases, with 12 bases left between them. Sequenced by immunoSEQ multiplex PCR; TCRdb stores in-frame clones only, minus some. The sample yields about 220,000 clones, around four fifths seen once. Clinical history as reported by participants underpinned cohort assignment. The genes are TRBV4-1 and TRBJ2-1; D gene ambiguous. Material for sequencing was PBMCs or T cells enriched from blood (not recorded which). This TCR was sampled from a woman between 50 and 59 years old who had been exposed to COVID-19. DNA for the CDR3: TGCGCCAGCAGCCAACCTGAATGGGCGAATGAGCAGTTCTTC. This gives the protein CASSQPEWANEQFF.